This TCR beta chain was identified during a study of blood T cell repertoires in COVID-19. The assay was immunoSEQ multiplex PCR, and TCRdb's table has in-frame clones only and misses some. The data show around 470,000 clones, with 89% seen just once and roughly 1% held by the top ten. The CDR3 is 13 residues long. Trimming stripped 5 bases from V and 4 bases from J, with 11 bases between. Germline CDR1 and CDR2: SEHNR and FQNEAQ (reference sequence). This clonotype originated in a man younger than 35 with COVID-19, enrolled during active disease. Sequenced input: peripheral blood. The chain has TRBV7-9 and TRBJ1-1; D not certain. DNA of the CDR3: TGTGCCAGCAGCCTCGCGGGTGCCACTGAAGCTTTCTTT. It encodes CASSLAGATEAFF.